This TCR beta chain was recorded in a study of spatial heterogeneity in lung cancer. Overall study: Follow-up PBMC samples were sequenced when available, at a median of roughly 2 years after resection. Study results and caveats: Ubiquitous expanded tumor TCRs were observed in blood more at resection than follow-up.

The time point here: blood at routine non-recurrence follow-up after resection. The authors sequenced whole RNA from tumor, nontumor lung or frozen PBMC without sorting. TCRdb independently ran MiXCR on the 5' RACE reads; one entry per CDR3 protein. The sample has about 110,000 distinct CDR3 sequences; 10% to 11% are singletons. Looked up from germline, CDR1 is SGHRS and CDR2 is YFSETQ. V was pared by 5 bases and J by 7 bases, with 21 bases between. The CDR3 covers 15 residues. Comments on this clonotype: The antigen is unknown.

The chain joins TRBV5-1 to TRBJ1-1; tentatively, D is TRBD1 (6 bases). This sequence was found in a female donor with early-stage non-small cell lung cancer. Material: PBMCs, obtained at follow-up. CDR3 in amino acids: CASSPTQGARGEAFF. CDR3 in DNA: TGCGCCAGCAGTCCCACCCAGGGCGCCAGGGGTGAAGCTTTCTTT.